These T cell receptor beta chains were read from a single sample in a study of identifying expanded T cells in peripheral blood. The protocol was immunoSEQ multiplex PCR, while the TCRdb copy is restricted to in-frame clones and leaves out a portion. Of approximately 100,000 clones listed, about 85% were seen once; the top ten hold around 8.2%. Sequenced: blood. These receptor sequences come from a person aged 18 to 75 in good health. CDR3s include the opening cysteine and the closing phenylalanine or tryptophan. Each record gives: CDR3 length, V gene, J gene, clone size, D gene, CDR3 protein, CDR3 DNA. A D gene is named only where the DNA matches it firmly. A clone size is listed for some rows: how often the clone was seen (once, few, many), or a class if it is expanded.

CDR3 length: 15
V gene: TRBV4-1
J gene: TRBJ2-1
clone size: -
D gene: -
CDR3 protein: CASSQDPRDYNEQFF
CDR3 DNA: TGCGCCAGCAGCCAAGATCCCCGGGACTACAATGAGCAGTTCTTC

CDR3 length: 15
V gene: TRBV18
J gene: TRBJ1-2
clone size: -
D gene: -
CDR3 protein: CASSTIDSYQYGYTF
CDR3 DNA: TGTGCCAGCTCGACAATTGACAGCTACCAATATGGCTACACCTTC

CDR3 length: 14
V gene: TRBV18
J gene: TRBJ1-2
clone size: -
D gene: -
CDR3 protein: CASSDAGQSYGYTF
CDR3 DNA: TGTGCCAGCTCAGATGCGGGCCAATCCTATGGCTACACCTTC

CDR3 length: 12
V gene: TRBV6-6
J gene: TRBJ1-2
clone size: -
D gene: -
CDR3 protein: CASSHGQYGYTF
CDR3 DNA: TGTGCCAGCAGTCATGGACAGTATGGCTACACCTTC

CDR3 length: 17
V gene: TRBV2
J gene: TRBJ2-7
clone size: -
D gene: TRBD1
CDR3 protein: CASRRGQGAPNYYEQYF
CDR3 DNA: TGTGCCAGCAGAAGAGGACAGGGGGCTCCAAACTACTACGAGCAGTACTTC

CDR3 length: 13
V gene: TRBV10-1
J gene: TRBJ2-3
clone size: -
D gene: -
CDR3 protein: CASSEGSTDTQYF
CDR3 DNA: TGCGCCAGCAGTGAGGGCAGCACAGATACGCAGTATTTT

CDR3 length: 13
V gene: TRBV29-1
J gene: TRBJ1-1
clone size: -
D gene: -
CDR3 protein: CSAGRSVNTEAFF
CDR3 DNA: TGCAGCGCGGGAAGGTCAGTAAACACTGAAGCTTTCTTT

CDR3 length: 16
V gene: TRBV2
J gene: TRBJ1-1
clone size: -
D gene: -
CDR3 protein: CASSAEAGVVRAEAFF
CDR3 DNA: TGTGCCAGCAGTGCGGAGGCAGGGGTGGTGAGGGCTGAAGCTTTCTTT

CDR3 length: 13
V gene: TRBV18
J gene: TRBJ1-1
clone size: -
D gene: -
CDR3 protein: CASSRTGNTEAFF
CDR3 DNA: TGTGCCAGCTCACGAACTGGGAACACTGAAGCTTTCTTT

CDR3 length: 13
V gene: TRBV7-3
J gene: TRBJ2-5
clone size: -
D gene: -
CDR3 protein: CASSRGKGETQYF
CDR3 DNA: TGTGCCAGCTCCCGGGGGAAGGGGGAGACCCAGTACTTC

CDR3 length: 13
V gene: TRBV7-2
J gene: TRBJ1-1
clone size: -
D gene: -
CDR3 protein: CASSFTGNTEAFF
CDR3 DNA: TGTGCCAGCAGCTTCACAGGGAATACTGAAGCTTTCTTT

CDR3 length: 12
V gene: TRBV29-1
J gene: TRBJ1-1
clone size: once
D gene: -
CDR3 protein: CSVEIGRTEAFF
CDR3 DNA: TGCAGCGTTGAAATAGGGCGAACTGAAGCTTTCTTT

CDR3 length: 13
V gene: TRBV10-3
J gene: TRBJ2-1
clone size: -
D gene: -
CDR3 protein: CAISPGLFNEQFF
CDR3 DNA: TGTGCCATCAGCCCCGGACTGTTCAATGAGCAGTTCTTC

CDR3 length: 11
V gene: TRBV5-6
J gene: TRBJ1-4
clone size: -
D gene: -
CDR3 protein: CASSLGEKLFF
CDR3 DNA: TGTGCCAGCAGCTTGGGAGAAAAACTGTTTTTT

CDR3 length: 13
V gene: TRBV27
J gene: TRBJ2-1
clone size: -
D gene: -
CDR3 protein: CASSLNRYNEQFF
CDR3 DNA: TGTGCCAGCAGTTTGAACAGATACAATGAGCAGTTCTTC

CDR3 length: 15
V gene: TRBV6-5
J gene: TRBJ2-5
clone size: -
D gene: -
CDR3 protein: CASSRGTLTQQTQYF
CDR3 DNA: TGTGCCAGCAGTAGAGGGACTTTGACACAACAGACCCAGTACTTC

CDR3 length: 12
V gene: TRBV29-1
J gene: TRBJ2-7
clone size: -
D gene: TRBD1
CDR3 protein: CSVDRGLDEQYF
CDR3 DNA: TGCAGCGTCGACAGGGGGCTCGACGAGCAGTACTTC

CDR3 length: 14
V gene: TRBV7-2
J gene: TRBJ2-1
clone size: -
D gene: -
CDR3 protein: CASSYLGGANEQFF
CDR3 DNA: TGTGCCAGCAGTTATTTGGGGGGGGCCAATGAGCAGTTCTTC

CDR3 length: 16
V gene: TRBV7-9
J gene: TRBJ2-3
clone size: -
D gene: TRBD1
CDR3 protein: CASSSDRVPRMDTQYF
CDR3 DNA: TGTGCCAGCAGCTCAGACAGGGTACCTCGGATGGATACGCAGTATTTT

CDR3 length: 16
V gene: TRBV5-6
J gene: TRBJ2-1
clone size: -
D gene: TRBD2
CDR3 protein: CASSTKLAGVGNEQFF
CDR3 DNA: TGTGCCAGCAGCACCAAACTAGCGGGAGTAGGTAATGAGCAGTTCTTC

CDR3 length: 15
V gene: TRBV6-5
J gene: TRBJ2-1
clone size: -
D gene: -
CDR3 protein: CASSYVQSSYNEQFF
CDR3 DNA: TGTGCCAGCAGTTACGTTCAGAGCTCCTACAATGAGCAGTTCTTC

CDR3 length: 13
V gene: TRBV6-1
J gene: TRBJ1-1
clone size: -
D gene: TRBD1
CDR3 protein: CASSLDRGTEAFF
CDR3 DNA: TGTGCCAGCAGCTTGGACAGGGGCACTGAAGCTTTCTTT

CDR3 length: 16
V gene: TRBV7-8
J gene: TRBJ1-4
clone size: -
D gene: -
CDR3 protein: CASSLGRDGTNEKLFF
CDR3 DNA: TGTGCCAGCAGCTTAGGCAGGGACGGAACTAATGAAAAACTGTTTTTT

CDR3 length: 17
V gene: TRBV1
J gene: TRBJ2-5
clone size: -
D gene: -
CDR3 protein: CTSSQDTGGSVQETQYF
CDR3 DNA: TGCACCAGCAGCCAAGATACAGGGGGCTCGGTACAAGAGACCCAGTACTTC

CDR3 length: 16
V gene: TRBV7-9
J gene: TRBJ2-5
clone size: -
D gene: TRBD1
CDR3 protein: CASSLGGQAFQETQYF
CDR3 DNA: TGTGCCAGCAGCTTAGGTGGACAGGCCTTTCAAGAGACCCAGTACTTC

CDR3 length: 13
V gene: TRBV14
J gene: TRBJ2-7
clone size: -
D gene: -
CDR3 protein: CASSPTGTQPRYF
CDR3 DNA: TGTGCCAGCAGCCCAACCGGGACTCAGCCACGGTACTTC

CDR3 length: 13
V gene: TRBV18
J gene: TRBJ2-5
clone size: -
D gene: TRBD1
CDR3 protein: CASSRDRDKTQYF
CDR3 DNA: TGTGCCAGCTCGCGTGACAGGGATAAGACCCAGTACTTC

CDR3 length: 16
V gene: TRBV4-3
J gene: TRBJ2-3
clone size: once
D gene: TRBD1
CDR3 protein: CASSQNHLAGGDTQYF
CDR3 DNA: TGCGCCAGCAGCCAAAATCATCTGGCAGGGGGAGATACGCAGTATTTT

CDR3 length: 16
V gene: TRBV7-9
J gene: TRBJ2-3
clone size: -
D gene: TRBD1
CDR3 protein: CATNPPTGLDPDTQYF
CDR3 DNA: TGTGCCACGAACCCCCCGACAGGGTTGGACCCAGATACGCAGTATTTT

CDR3 length: 19
V gene: TRBV5-1
J gene: TRBJ2-2
clone size: -
D gene: -
CDR3 protein: CASSLEVLTGTSNTGELFF
CDR3 DNA: TGCGCCAGCAGCTTGGAAGTGCTAACCGGGACGTCGAACACCGGGGAGCTGTTTTTT

CDR3 length: 17
V gene: TRBV12-5
J gene: TRBJ2-3
clone size: -
D gene: TRBD2
CDR3 protein: CASGLAPSGRAVDTQYF
CDR3 DNA: TGTGCTAGTGGTTTGGCTCCTAGCGGGAGGGCCGTAGATACGCAGTATTTT

CDR3 length: 14
V gene: TRBV27
J gene: TRBJ2-7
clone size: -
D gene: TRBD2
CDR3 protein: CASSGAGGPYEQYF
CDR3 DNA: TGTGCCAGCAGTGGGGCGGGGGGCCCATACGAGCAGTACTTC

CDR3 length: 15
V gene: TRBV2
J gene: TRBJ2-5
clone size: -
D gene: -
CDR3 protein: CASRRPGPGRETQYF
CDR3 DNA: TGTGCCAGCCGTAGACCGGGCCCAGGGCGGGAGACCCAGTACTTC

CDR3 length: 14
V gene: TRBV5-4
J gene: TRBJ2-1
clone size: -
D gene: TRBD2
CDR3 protein: CASSLRLAGGKQFF
CDR3 DNA: TGTGCCAGCAGCTTGAGACTAGCGGGGGGAAAGCAGTTCTTC

CDR3 length: 14
V gene: TRBV19
J gene: TRBJ2-4
clone size: -
D gene: -
CDR3 protein: CASSIGIAKNIQYF
CDR3 DNA: TGTGCCAGTAGTATAGGTATAGCCAAAAACATTCAGTACTTC

CDR3 length: 13
V gene: TRBV7-2
J gene: TRBJ1-1
clone size: -
D gene: -
CDR3 protein: CASSLARGGGAFF
CDR3 DNA: TGTGCCAGCAGCTTAGCAAGAGGGGGGGGAGCTTTCTTT

CDR3 length: 15
V gene: TRBV30
J gene: TRBJ2-6
clone size: -
D gene: -
CDR3 protein: CAWSIDSSGANVLTF
CDR3 DNA: TGTGCCTGGAGTATAGATAGCTCTGGGGCCAACGTCCTGACTTTC

CDR3 length: 17
V gene: TRBV2
J gene: TRBJ1-4
clone size: -
D gene: TRBD1
CDR3 protein: CASSPTGGLISNEKLFF
CDR3 DNA: TGTGCCAGCAGTCCGACAGGGGGTCTAATCTCAAATGAAAAACTGTTTTTT

CDR3 length: 13
V gene: TRBV10-3
J gene: TRBJ2-2
clone size: -
D gene: -
CDR3 protein: CAISAEGVGELFF
CDR3 DNA: TGTGCCATCAGTGCCGAGGGGGTCGGGGAGCTGTTTTTT

CDR3 length: 13
V gene: TRBV7-2
J gene: TRBJ1-1
clone size: -
D gene: -
CDR3 protein: CASSFGTTTEAFF
CDR3 DNA: TGTGCCAGCAGCTTCGGGACTACCACTGAAGCTTTCTTT

CDR3 length: 14
V gene: TRBV4-1
J gene: TRBJ1-2
clone size: -
D gene: TRBD1
CDR3 protein: CASSRVGQDYGYTF
CDR3 DNA: TGCGCCAGCAGCCGCGTGGGACAGGACTATGGCTACACCTTC

CDR3 length: 14
V gene: TRBV5-1
J gene: TRBJ2-7
clone size: -
D gene: -
CDR3 protein: CASSAEGPSYEQYF
CDR3 DNA: TGCGCCAGCAGTGCTGAGGGGCCCTCCTACGAGCAGTACTTC

CDR3 length: 14
V gene: TRBV6-1
J gene: TRBJ1-4
clone size: once
D gene: -
CDR3 protein: CASSDGGGGEKLFF
CDR3 DNA: TGTGCCAGCAGCGACGGCGGGGGGGGTGAAAAACTGTTTTTT

CDR3 length: 13
V gene: TRBV18
J gene: TRBJ1-1
clone size: -
D gene: -
CDR3 protein: CASSPLGDTEAFF
CDR3 DNA: TGTGCCAGCTCACCATTGGGTGACACTGAAGCTTTCTTT

CDR3 length: 17
V gene: TRBV4-2
J gene: TRBJ2-3
clone size: -
D gene: TRBD2
CDR3 protein: CASSQDPGGGGVDTQYF
CDR3 DNA: TGTGCCAGCAGCCAAGATCCTGGGGGGGGAGGCGTTGATACGCAGTATTTT

CDR3 length: 16
V gene: TRBV7-8
J gene: TRBJ1-6
clone size: -
D gene: TRBD1
CDR3 protein: CASSLVARGANSPLHF
CDR3 DNA: TGTGCCAGCAGCTTAGTTGCCAGGGGGGCCAATTCACCCCTCCACTTT

CDR3 length: 18
V gene: TRBV27
J gene: TRBJ2-2
clone size: -
D gene: -
CDR3 protein: CASSLSRTGTGNTGELFF
CDR3 DNA: TGTGCCAGCAGTTTATCCAGAACAGGGACGGGGAACACCGGGGAGCTGTTTTTT

CDR3 length: 13
V gene: TRBV30
J gene: TRBJ2-7
clone size: -
D gene: TRBD2
CDR3 protein: CAWRGGNEYEQYF
CDR3 DNA: TGTGCCTGGAGGGGAGGGAATGAGTACGAGCAGTACTTC

CDR3 length: 15
V gene: TRBV6-5
J gene: TRBJ1-2
clone size: -
D gene: TRBD1
CDR3 protein: CASSHDFEGAHGYTF
CDR3 DNA: TGTGCCAGCAGTCACGACTTTGAGGGGGCCCATGGCTACACCTTC

CDR3 length: 13
V gene: TRBV2
J gene: TRBJ1-2
clone size: -
D gene: TRBD1
CDR3 protein: CASKGQANYGYTF
CDR3 DNA: TGTGCCAGCAAGGGACAGGCTAACTATGGCTACACCTTC

CDR3 length: 11
V gene: TRBV10-3
J gene: TRBJ2-7
clone size: large
D gene: TRBD1
CDR3 protein: CAISYRGEQYF
CDR3 DNA: TGTGCCATCAGTTACAGGGGCGAGCAGTACTTC

CDR3 length: 16
V gene: TRBV4-2
J gene: TRBJ1-4
clone size: -
D gene: TRBD1
CDR3 protein: CASSQDQGQSNEKLFF
CDR3 DNA: TGTGCCAGCAGCCAAGATCAGGGACAGAGTAATGAAAAACTGTTTTTT